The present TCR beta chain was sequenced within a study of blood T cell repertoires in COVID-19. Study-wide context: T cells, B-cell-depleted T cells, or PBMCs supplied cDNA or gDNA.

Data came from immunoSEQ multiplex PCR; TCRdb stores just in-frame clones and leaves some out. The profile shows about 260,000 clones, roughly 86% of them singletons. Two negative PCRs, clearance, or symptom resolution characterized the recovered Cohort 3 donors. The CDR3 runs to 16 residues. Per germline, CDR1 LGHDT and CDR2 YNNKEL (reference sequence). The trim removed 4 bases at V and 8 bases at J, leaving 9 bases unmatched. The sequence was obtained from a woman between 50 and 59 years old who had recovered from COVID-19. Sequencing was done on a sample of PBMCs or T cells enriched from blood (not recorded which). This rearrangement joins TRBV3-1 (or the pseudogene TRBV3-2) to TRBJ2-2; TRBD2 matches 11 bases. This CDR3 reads CASSPTSGGLSGELFF. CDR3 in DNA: TGTGCCAGCAGCCCTACTAGCGGGGGACTATCTGGGGAGCTGTTTTTT.